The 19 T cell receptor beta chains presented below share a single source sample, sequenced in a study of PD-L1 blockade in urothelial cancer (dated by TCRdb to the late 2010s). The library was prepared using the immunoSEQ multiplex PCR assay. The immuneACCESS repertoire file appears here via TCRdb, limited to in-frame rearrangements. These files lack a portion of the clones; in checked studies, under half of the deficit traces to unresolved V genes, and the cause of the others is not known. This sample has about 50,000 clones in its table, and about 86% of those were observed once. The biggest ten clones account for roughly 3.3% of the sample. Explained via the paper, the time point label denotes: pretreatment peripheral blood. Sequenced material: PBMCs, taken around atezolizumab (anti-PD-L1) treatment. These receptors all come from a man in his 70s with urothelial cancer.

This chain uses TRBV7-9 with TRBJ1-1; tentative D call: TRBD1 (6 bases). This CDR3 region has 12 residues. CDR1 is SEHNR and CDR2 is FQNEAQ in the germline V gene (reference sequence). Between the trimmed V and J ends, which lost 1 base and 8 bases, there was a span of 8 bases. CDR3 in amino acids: CASSLEGGEAFF. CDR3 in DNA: TGTGCCAGCAGCTTAGAAGGGGGAGAAGCTTTCTTT.

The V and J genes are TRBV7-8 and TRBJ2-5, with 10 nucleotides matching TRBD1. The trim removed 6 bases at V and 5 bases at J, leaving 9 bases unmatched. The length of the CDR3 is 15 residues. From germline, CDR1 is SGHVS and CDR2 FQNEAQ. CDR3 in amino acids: CASSTGTGVTETQYF. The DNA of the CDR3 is TGTGCCAGCAGTACCGGGACAGGGGTGACGGAGACCCAGTACTTC.

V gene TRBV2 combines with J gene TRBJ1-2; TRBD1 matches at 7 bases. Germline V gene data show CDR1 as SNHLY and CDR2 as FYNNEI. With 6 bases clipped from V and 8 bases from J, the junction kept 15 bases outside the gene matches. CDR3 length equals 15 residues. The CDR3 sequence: CASRPVRGLARGYTF. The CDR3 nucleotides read TGTGCCAGCAGACCCGTTAGGGGGCTAGCTCGCGGCTACACCTTC.

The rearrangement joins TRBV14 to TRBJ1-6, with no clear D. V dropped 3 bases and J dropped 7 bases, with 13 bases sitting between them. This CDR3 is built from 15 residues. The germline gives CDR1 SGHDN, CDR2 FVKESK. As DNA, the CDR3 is TGTGCCAGCAGCCAGAGGACCCCGGGGAATTCACCCCTCCACTTT. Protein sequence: CASSQRTPGNSPLHF.

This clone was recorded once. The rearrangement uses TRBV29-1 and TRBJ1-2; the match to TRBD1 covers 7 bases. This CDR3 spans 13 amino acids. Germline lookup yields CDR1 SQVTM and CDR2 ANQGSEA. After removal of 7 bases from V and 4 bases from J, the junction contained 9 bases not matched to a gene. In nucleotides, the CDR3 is TGCAGCGGCGGCGGACAGGCTGGCTATGGCTACACCTTC. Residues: CSGGGQAGYGYTF.

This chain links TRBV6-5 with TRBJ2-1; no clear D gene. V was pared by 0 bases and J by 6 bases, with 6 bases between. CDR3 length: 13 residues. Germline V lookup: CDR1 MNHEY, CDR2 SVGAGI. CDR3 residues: CASSYSYPNEQFF. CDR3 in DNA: TGTGCCAGCAGTTACTCCTACCCCAATGAGCAGTTCTTC.

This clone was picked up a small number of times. This chain's CDR3 is CASSPGTGSGYTF. CDR3 bases: TGTGCCAGCAGCCCCGGGACAGGTTCTGGCTACACCTTC. The chain couples TRBV7-8 to TRBJ1-2, with 8 positions matching TRBD1. This CDR3 region has 13 residues. CDR1 SGHVS and CDR2 FQNEAQ come from the germline V gene. After removal of 5 bases from V and 7 bases from J, the junction contained 6 bases not matched to a gene.

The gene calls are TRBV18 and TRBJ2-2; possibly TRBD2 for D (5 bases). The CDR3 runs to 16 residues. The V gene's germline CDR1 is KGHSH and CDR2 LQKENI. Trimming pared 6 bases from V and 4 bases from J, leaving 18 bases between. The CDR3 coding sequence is TGTGCCAGCTCGCCATACAGTTCTAGCTCCACCGGGGAGCTGTTTTTT. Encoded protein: CASSPYSSSSTGELFF.

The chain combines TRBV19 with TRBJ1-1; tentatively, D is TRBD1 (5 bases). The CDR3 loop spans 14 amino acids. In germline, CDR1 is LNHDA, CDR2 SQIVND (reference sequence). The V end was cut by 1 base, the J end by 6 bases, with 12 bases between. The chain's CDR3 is CASSIVRERAEAFF. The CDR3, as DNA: TGTGCCAGTAGTATAGTCAGGGAAAGGGCTGAAGCTTTCTTT.

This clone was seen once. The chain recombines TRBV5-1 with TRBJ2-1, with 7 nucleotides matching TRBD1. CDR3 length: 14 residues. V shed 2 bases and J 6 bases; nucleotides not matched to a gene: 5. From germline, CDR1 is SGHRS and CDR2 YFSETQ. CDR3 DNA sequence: TGCGCCAGCAGCTTACCTGACAGGGCCAATGAGCAGTTCTTC. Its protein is CASSLPDRANEQFF.

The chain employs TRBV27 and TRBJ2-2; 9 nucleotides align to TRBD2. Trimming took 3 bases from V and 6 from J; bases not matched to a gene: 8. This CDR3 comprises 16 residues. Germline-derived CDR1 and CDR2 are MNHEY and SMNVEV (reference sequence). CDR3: CASSFGAGGPPGELFF. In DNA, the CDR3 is TGTGCCAGCAGTTTCGGGGCGGGAGGGCCCCCCGGGGAGCTGTTTTTT.

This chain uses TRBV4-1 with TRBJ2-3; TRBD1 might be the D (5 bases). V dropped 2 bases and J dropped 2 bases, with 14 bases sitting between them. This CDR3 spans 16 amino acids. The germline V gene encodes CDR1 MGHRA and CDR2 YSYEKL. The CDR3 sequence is CASSQFQQEYTDTQYF. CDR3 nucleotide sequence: TGCGCCAGCAGCCAATTCCAACAGGAATACACAGATACGCAGTATTTT.

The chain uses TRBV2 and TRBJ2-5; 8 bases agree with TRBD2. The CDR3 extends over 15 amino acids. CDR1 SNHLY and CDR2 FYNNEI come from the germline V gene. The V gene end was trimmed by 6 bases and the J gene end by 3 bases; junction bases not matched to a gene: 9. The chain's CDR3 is CASRPRSGDEETQYF. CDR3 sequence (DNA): TGTGCCAGCAGGCCCCGTAGCGGGGATGAAGAGACCCAGTACTTC.

The chain's CDR3 is CASSPRLAAYNEQFF. The CDR3 DNA reads TGCGCCAGCAGCCCCAGACTAGCGGCCTACAATGAGCAGTTCTTC. The rearrangement uses TRBV4-3 and TRBJ2-1, with 9 bases identical to TRBD2. CDR1 and CDR2 (germline): LGHNA, YSLEER. Trimming removed 4 bases from V and 2 bases from J; junction bases left unmatched: 3. This CDR3 comprises 15 residues.

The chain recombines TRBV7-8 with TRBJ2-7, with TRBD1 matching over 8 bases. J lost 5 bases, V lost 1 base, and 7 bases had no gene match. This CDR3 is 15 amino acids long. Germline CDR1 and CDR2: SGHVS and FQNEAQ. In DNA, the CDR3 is TGTGCCAGCAGCTTAGAGGGACAGGCCTACCACGAGCAGTACTTC. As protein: CASSLEGQAYHEQYF.

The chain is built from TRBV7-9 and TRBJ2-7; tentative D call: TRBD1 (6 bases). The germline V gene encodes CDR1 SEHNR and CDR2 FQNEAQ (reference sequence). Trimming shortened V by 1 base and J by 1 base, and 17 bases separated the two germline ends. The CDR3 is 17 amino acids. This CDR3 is CASSLGGVQGMSYEQYF. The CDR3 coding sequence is TGTGCCAGCAGCTTAGGAGGGGTACAGGGCATGTCCTACGAGCAGTACTTC.

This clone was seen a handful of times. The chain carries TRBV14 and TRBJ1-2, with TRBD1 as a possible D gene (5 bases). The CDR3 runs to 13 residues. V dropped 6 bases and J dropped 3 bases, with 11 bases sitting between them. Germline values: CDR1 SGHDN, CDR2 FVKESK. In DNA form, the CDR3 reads TGTGCCAGCAGGGGGGGTCGGGACTATGGCTACACCTTC. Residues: CASRGGRDYGYTF.

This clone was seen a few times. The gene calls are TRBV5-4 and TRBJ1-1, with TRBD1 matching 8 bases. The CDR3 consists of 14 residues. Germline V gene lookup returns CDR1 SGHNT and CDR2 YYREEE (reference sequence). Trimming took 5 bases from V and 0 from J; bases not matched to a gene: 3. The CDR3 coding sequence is TGTGCCAGCAGTTCACAGGGGGTGAACACTGAAGCTTTCTTT. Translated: CASSSQGVNTEAFF.

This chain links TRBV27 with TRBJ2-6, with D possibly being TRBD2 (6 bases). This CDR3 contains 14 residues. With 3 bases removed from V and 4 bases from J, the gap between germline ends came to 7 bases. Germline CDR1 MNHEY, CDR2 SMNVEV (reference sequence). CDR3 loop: CASSFRGGANVLTF. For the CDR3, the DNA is TGTGCCAGCAGTTTTCGGGGGGGGGCCAACGTCCTGACTTTC.